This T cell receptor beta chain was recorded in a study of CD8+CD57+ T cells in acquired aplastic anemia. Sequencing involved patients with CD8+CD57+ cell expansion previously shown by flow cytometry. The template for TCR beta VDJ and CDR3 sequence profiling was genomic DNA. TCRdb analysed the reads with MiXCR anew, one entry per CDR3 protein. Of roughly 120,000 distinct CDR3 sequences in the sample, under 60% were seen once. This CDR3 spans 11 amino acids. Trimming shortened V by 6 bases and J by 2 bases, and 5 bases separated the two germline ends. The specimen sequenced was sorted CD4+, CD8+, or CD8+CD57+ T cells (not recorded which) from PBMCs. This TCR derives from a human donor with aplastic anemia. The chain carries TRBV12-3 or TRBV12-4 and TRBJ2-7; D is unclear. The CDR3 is CASREAYEQYF. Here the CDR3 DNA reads TGTGCCAGCAGGGAAGCCTACGAGCAGTACTTC.